Shown below are 28 T cell receptor beta chains from a single sample sequenced in a study of cytomegalovirus exposure and HLA in healthy donors. Data came from immunoSEQ multiplex PCR; TCRdb stores just in-frame clones and leaves some out. Among roughly 220,000 clones listed, approximately 88% were seen once. What was sequenced was PBMCs. These receptors came from a woman aged 25-40 years in good health and CMV-seropositive.

The chain recombines TRBV7-2 with TRBJ1-2; D call uncertain. Looked up from germline, CDR1 is SGHTA and CDR2 is FQGNSA. The CDR3 length is 15 residues. With 5 bases removed from V and 1 base from J, the gap between germline ends came to 14 bases. CDR3 residues: CASSRRPFLNYGYTF. The CDR3 coding sequence is TGTGCCAGCAGCCGGAGACCCTTCCTTAACTATGGCTACACCTTC.

This clone showed up just once. The gene calls are TRBV18 and TRBJ2-7, with D tentatively TRBD2 (5 bases). Germline CDR1 and CDR2: KGHSH and LQKENI. V was cut by 2 bases and J by 6 bases, with 11 bases left in between. This CDR3 has 13 amino acids. CDR3 sequence: CASSPVVDSEQYF. The CDR3 bases are TGTGCCAGCTCACCAGTGGTGGACTCCGAGCAGTACTTC. Based on the CDR3 plus reference TRBV18 and TRBJ2-7, the full variable domain is NAGVMQNPRHLVRRRGQEARLRCSPMKGHSHVYWYRQLPEEGLKFMVYLQKENIIDESGMPKERFSAEFPKEGPSILRIQQVVRGDSAAYFCASSPVVDSEQYFGPGTRLTVT.

This clone appeared a single time. The V and J genes are TRBV4-1 and TRBJ2-7; no definite D call. V was pared by 1 base and J by 2 bases, with 3 bases between. Germline V gives CDR1 MGHRA, CDR2 YSYEKL. The length of the CDR3 is 12 residues. The CDR3 here is CASSQGAYEQYF. As DNA, the CDR3 is TGCGCCAGCAGCCAAGGAGCCTACGAGCAGTACTTC.

This chain uses TRBV13 with TRBJ1-2; the match to TRBD1 covers 8 bases. The germline V gene encodes CDR1 PRHDT and CDR2 FYEKMQ (reference sequence). Trimming took 5 bases from V and 1 from J; bases not matched to a gene: 9. The CDR3 runs 16 residues. For the CDR3, the DNA is TGTGCCAGCAGCAGCCAGACAGGGGATATTAACTATGGCTACACCTTC. It is translated as CASSSQTGDINYGYTF.

This chain uses TRBV4-1 with TRBJ2-7, with D perhaps being TRBD1 or TRBD2 (6 bases each). The CDR3 totals 14 residues. V lost 0 bases and J lost 7, with 13 bases in between. The germline V gene encodes CDR1 MGHRA and CDR2 YSYEKL. CDR3 residues: CASSQEGQGREQYF. CDR3 coding DNA: TGCGCCAGCAGCCAAGAAGGTCAGGGGAGGGAGCAGTACTTC.

V and J are TRBV18 and TRBJ2-3; 10 bases map to TRBD2. V was clipped by 4 bases and J by 2 bases; unmatched bases: 3. CDR3 length equals 15 residues. Germline V gives CDR1 KGHSH, CDR2 LQKENI. CDR3 loop: CASSQAGGPTDTQYF. CDR3 DNA: TGTGCCAGCTCACAAGCGGGAGGGCCCACAGATACGCAGTATTTT.

J is TRBJ2-1 and V is TRBV30, with D uncertain. Trimming removed 1 base from V and 7 bases from J, with 2 bases in between. CDR3 length: 10 residues. In germline, CDR1 is GTSNPN, CDR2 SVGIG (reference sequence). For the CDR3, the DNA is TGTGCCTGGAGTGCTAATGAGCAGTTCTTC. Amino acid sequence: CAWSANEQFF.

This chain joins TRBV28 and TRBJ1-1, with a tentative D call TRBD1 (6 bases). The ends were cut back, 5 bases at V and 4 bases at J, with 11 bases in the middle. The germline gives CDR1 MDHEN, CDR2 SYDVKM. There are 13 residues in the CDR3. CDR3: CASSQQDSTEAFF. In DNA, the CDR3 is TGTGCCAGCAGTCAGCAGGACAGCACTGAAGCTTTCTTT.

The chain is built from TRBV30 and TRBJ2-2, with D possibly being TRBD2 (5 bases). Trimming removed 2 bases from V and 3 bases from J, with 7 bases in between. The CDR3 sequence is 13 residues long. CDR1 and CDR2 from the germline V gene are GTSNPN and SVGIG (reference sequence). This chain's CDR3 is CAWSPGDTGELFF. The DNA for the CDR3 is TGTGCCTGGAGTCCCGGGGACACCGGGGAGCTGTTTTTT.

The count of this clone is one. The chain combines TRBV20-1 with TRBJ2-5; D gene ambiguous. Between the trimmed V and J ends, which lost 5 bases and 4 bases, there was a span of 5 bases. The CDR3 is 10 residues long. Per germline, CDR1 DFQATT and CDR2 SNEGSKA (reference sequence). In nucleotides, the CDR3 is TGCAGTGCTTTATCAGAGACCCAGTACTTC. As protein: CSALSETQYF.

The rearrangement joins TRBV30 to TRBJ2-7; TRBD1 might be the D (5 bases). The CDR3 is made up of 12 amino acids. Germline-derived CDR1 and CDR2 are GTSNPN and SVGIG (reference sequence). V shed 5 bases and J shed 6 bases, with 14 bases lying between them. CDR3 region: CAWGEGVPEQYF. CDR3 in DNA: TGTGCCTGGGGTGAAGGGGTACCCGAGCAGTACTTC.

The DNA of the CDR3 is TGCGCCAGCAGCTTGATCCCAGGGGGGAACATTCAGTACTTC. Protein sequence: CASSLIPGGNIQYF. This chain uses TRBV5-1 with TRBJ2-4; D perhaps matches TRBD1 (7 bases). The V end was cut by 1 base, the J end by 7 bases, with 12 bases between. Germline V gene data show CDR1 as SGHRS and CDR2 as YFSETQ. The CDR3 is 14 amino acids.

CDR3 amino acids: CASSVGGGQAGELFF. In nucleotides, the CDR3 is TGTGCCAGCAGCGTAGGTGGGGGGCAGGCCGGGGAGCTGTTTTTT. The V and J genes are TRBV9 and TRBJ2-2; D possibly uses TRBD1 or TRBD2 (6 bases each). Trimming took off 0 bases at V and 6 bases at J, with 12 bases between the two ends. The CDR3 length is 15 residues. Looked up from germline, CDR1 is SGDLS and CDR2 is YYNGEE.

This chain joins TRBV28 and TRBJ1-5, with 8 bases that match TRBD1. CDR1 and CDR2 from the germline V gene are MDHEN and SYDVKM. With V trimmed by 7 bases and J by 1 base, 12 bases remained unmatched. The CDR3 length is 17 residues. Here the CDR3 reads CASIRRGHYLSNQPQHF. CDR3 nucleotide sequence: TGTGCCAGCATCCGCAGGGGGCATTATTTGAGCAATCAGCCCCAGCATTTT.

J is TRBJ1-4 and V is TRBV6-5; 9 bases map to TRBD1. The germline V gene encodes CDR1 MNHEY and CDR2 SVGAGI. CDR3 length equals 14 residues. Trimming removed 6 bases from V and 8 bases from J; junction bases left unmatched: 7. CDR3 in DNA: TGTGCCAGCAGGAGGGACAGGGAGTTAGAAAAACTGTTTTTT. This sequence encodes CASRRDRELEKLFF.

This clone was seen ten or more times. The chain employs TRBV28 and TRBJ1-5, with unresolved D. Trimming left V 4 bases short and J 4 bases short, with 17 bases between. CDR3 length: 16 residues. CDR1 is MDHEN and CDR2 is SYDVKM in the germline V gene. The CDR3 DNA follows: TGTGCCAGCAGTTCCATAAATATGGATCCTAATCAGCCCCAGCATTTT. Translated: CASSSINMDPNQPQHF.

The V call is TRBV7-9, the J call TRBJ2-3; TRBD2 matches at 7 bases. Germline loops: CDR1 SEHNR, CDR2 FQNEAQ (reference sequence). The CDR3 runs to 17 residues. With 0 bases clipped from V and 3 bases from J, the junction kept 9 bases outside the gene matches. The CDR3 DNA is TGTGCCAGCAGCTTAGCGGGAGGGCCTATTGAGACAGATACGCAGTATTTT. This codes for CASSLAGGPIETDTQYF.

The CDR3 protein is CASSPRQGYGELFF. DNA of the CDR3: TGTGCCAGCAGCCCACGACAGGGGTACGGGGAGCTGTTTTTT. The genes are TRBV7-3 and TRBJ2-2; the match to TRBD1 covers 8 bases. The V segment lost 5 bases and the J segment 7 bases; nucleotides outside the gene matches: 6. CDR3 length equals 14 residues. Germline V lookup: CDR1 SGHTA, CDR2 FQGTGA.

The chain links TRBV28 to TRBJ1-1; D might be TRBD1 (5 bases). The V gene lost 6 bases and the J gene lost 11 bases, with 13 bases spanning the gap. The CDR3 length is 11 residues. Germline V gives CDR1 MDHEN, CDR2 SYDVKM. The CDR3 protein is CASSQDNWAFF. The CDR3, as DNA: TGTGCCAGCAGCCAGGACAATTGGGCTTTCTTT.

The V and J genes are TRBV2 and TRBJ2-3; the match to TRBD2 covers 11 bases. CDR1 is SNHLY and CDR2 is FYNNEI in the germline V gene. The ends lost 4 bases at V and 0 bases at J; junction bases unmatched: 3. This CDR3 has 16 residues. In DNA form, the CDR3 reads TGTGCCAGCAGTGCCCTAGCGGGAGGTAGCACAGATACGCAGTATTTT. This sequence encodes CASSALAGGSTDTQYF.

The chain combines TRBV27 with TRBJ2-1; 7 positions agree with TRBD1. The V gene's germline CDR1 is MNHEY and CDR2 SMNVEV (reference sequence). V lost 8 bases to trimming and J lost 10 bases; unmatched junction nucleotides: 20. The CDR3 is 16 amino acids. This CDR3 is CASFTPTGASQGEQFF. CDR3 sequence (DNA): TGTGCCAGCTTTACGCCTACAGGGGCCTCCCAAGGGGAGCAGTTCTTC.

This clone was counted once. The chain carries TRBV25-1 and TRBJ1-1, with D maybe TRBD1 (5 bases). Trimming removed 8 bases at V and 2 bases at J, with 21 bases between. Germline V gene sequence: CDR1 MGHDK, CDR2 SYGVNS. The CDR3 has 16 residues. CDR3 coding DNA: TGTGCCAGCCTTAAACGGCCCGGGACGGCCAACACTGAAGCTTTCTTT. Amino acids: CASLKRPGTANTEAFF.

This clone occurred once. V and J are TRBV5-1 and TRBJ2-7; tentative D call: TRBD1 (5 bases). Trimming took off 3 bases at V and 2 bases at J, with 12 bases between the two ends. The germline gives CDR1 SGHRS, CDR2 YFSETQ. The CDR3 consists of 14 residues. CDR3 in DNA: TGCGCCAGCAGCTACACAGGTTCAACCTACGAGCAGTACTTC. Its translation: CASSYTGSTYEQYF.

The chain has TRBV4-2 and TRBJ2-3, with D unresolved. Trimming shortened V by 0 bases and J by 2 bases, and 9 bases separated the two germline ends. The CDR3 consists of 15 residues. CDR1 LGHNA and CDR2 YNFKEQ come from the germline V gene. Here the CDR3 DNA reads TGTGCCAGCAGCCAAGAAGGACGGCCCACAGATACGCAGTATTTT. Its protein product is CASSQEGRPTDTQYF.

The chain recombines TRBV9 with TRBJ2-7; D could derive from TRBD1 or TRBD2 (5 bases each). V was pared by 5 bases and J by 1 base, with 13 bases between. The germline CDR1 and CDR2 sequences are SGDLS and YYNGEE. This CDR3 contains 14 residues. CDR3 DNA: TGTGCCAGCAGTCCTTTAGGGACGTCCTACGAGCAGTACTTC. Translation: CASSPLGTSYEQYF. The full variable domain, its missing parts supplied by reference TRBV9 and TRBJ2-7, is DSGVTQTPKHLITATGQRVTLRCSPRSGDLSVYWYQQSLDQGLQFLIQYYNGEERAKGNILERFSAQQFPDLHSELNLSSLELGDSALYFCASSPLGTSYEQYFGPGTRLTVT.

Written as DNA, the CDR3 is TGTGCCTGGAGTAAACCGAGACAGGGTCGAGGCTACACCTTC. As protein: CAWSKPRQGRGYTF. The genes are TRBV30 and TRBJ1-2; TRBD1 matches at 7 bases. The length of the CDR3 is 14 residues. The J segment lost 8 bases and the V segment lost 2 bases, leaving 11 bases of the junction unmatched. Germline lookup yields CDR1 GTSNPN and CDR2 SVGIG (reference sequence).

The sample holds one count of this clone. This sequence joins TRBV30 and TRBJ2-3; D possibly corresponds to TRBD1 (5 bases). The CDR3 runs to 15 residues. V lost 3 bases to trimming and J lost 0 bases, with 13 bases between them. Germline V gene sequence: CDR1 GTSNPN, CDR2 SVGIG (reference sequence). The CDR3 DNA follows: TGTGCCTGGAGAAACGACAGAACTAGCACAGATACGCAGTATTTT. Protein: CAWRNDRTSTDTQYF.

The chain joins TRBV6-1 to TRBJ1-1; tentatively, D is TRBD1 (5 bases). Looked up from germline, CDR1 is MNHNS and CDR2 is SASEGT. With 4 bases removed from V and 6 bases from J, the gap between germline ends came to 6 bases. This CDR3 has 11 amino acids. The CDR3 DNA sequence: TGTGCCAGCAGTGGCAGGGCTGAAGCTTTCTTT. This sequence encodes CASSGRAEAFF.